A selection of T cell receptor beta chains follows, all from one sample in a study of regulatory T cells in long-lasting Graves disease. TCRdb reanalysed the multiplex PCR reads using MiXCR and keeps one entry per CDR3 protein. The table has around 510,000 distinct CDR3 sequences, around 20% seen once; the top ten hold 7.8%. Source: peripheral blood mononuclear cells (PBMCs), taken when the disease was refractory, from a patient treated with antithyroid drugs. The receptor set was obtained from a female donor with Graves disease. The CDR3 runs from the conserved cysteine through the conserved F or W. The order of the fields is J gene, V gene, D gene, clone size, CDR3 protein, CDR3 DNA. D genes are given only for firm matches. Some rows mark clone size as missing; the rest say once, few, many or name a class of expanded clone.

TRBJ2-7	TRBV2	TRBD1	many	CASIGPGRGIEQYF	TGTGCCAGCATTGGGCCGGGCAGGGGGATCGAGCAGTACTTC
TRBJ2-5	TRBV6-2/TRBV6-3	-	many	CASSYGLGWETQYF	TGTGCCAGCAGTTATGGTCTAGGCTGGGAGACCCAGTACTTC
TRBJ2-5	TRBV5-1	-	few	CASSLTALQETQYF	TGCGCCAGCAGCTTGACAGCACTCCAAGAGACCCAGTACTTC
TRBJ2-1	TRBV11-2	TRBD2	-	CASSRTSGNIDNEQFF	TGTGCCAGCAGCCGGACTAGCGGGAACATTGATAATGAGCAGTTCTTC
TRBJ2-7	TRBV20-1	-	many	CSARGRISYEQYF	TGCAGTGCCAGGGGCAGGATAAGCTACGAGCAGTACTTC
TRBJ2-2	TRBV5-1	-	-	CASSPLLSANTGELFF	TGCGCCAGCAGCCCCCTTCTTTCAGCGAACACCGGGGAGCTGTTTTTT
TRBJ2-7	TRBV4-2	TRBD2	few	CASSQDRLAGVHEQYF	TGTGCCAGCAGCCAAGATCGGTTAGCGGGAGTCCACGAGCAGTACTTC
TRBJ2-7	TRBV6-2/TRBV6-3	-	many	CASSVDSPEQYF	TGTGCCAGCAGTGTAGACAGCCCCGAGCAGTACTTC
TRBJ2-1	TRBV3-1	-	-	CVSSPLELRADNEQFF	TGTGTCAGCAGCCCCCTTGAATTGCGGGCGGACAATGAGCAGTTCTTC
TRBJ2-1	TRBV2	-	-	CASMDYSYNEQFF	TGTGCCAGCATGGACTACTCCTACAATGAGCAGTTCTTC
TRBJ2-5	TRBV28	TRBD2	few	CASSFSSGRPFF	TGTGCCAGCAGTTTTTCAAGCGGGAGGCCCTTCTTC
TRBJ1-1	TRBV30	-	many	CAWSVDSNTEAFF	TGTGCCTGGAGTGTGGACTCGAACACTGAAGCTTTCTTT
TRBJ2-7	TRBV4-2	-	-	CASSQAEDGYEQYF	TGTGCCAGCAGCCAAGCTGAGGACGGCTACGAGCAGTACTTC
TRBJ1-2	TRBV19	TRBD1	few	CASSIDSDRVAGYTF	TGTGCCAGTAGTATAGACTCCGACAGGGTAGCTGGCTACACCTTC
TRBJ1-2	TRBV29-1	TRBD1	many	CSVVGQGASGYTF	TGCAGCGTCGTGGGACAGGGGGCAAGTGGCTACACCTTC
TRBJ2-4	TRBV11-2	-	few	CASKFLRRDIQYF	TGTGCCAGCAAATTCTTACGTAGGGACATTCAGTACTTC
TRBJ1-5	TRBV24-1	-	-	CATSERPAGEFSNQPQHF	TGTGCCACCAGTGAACGCCCTGCCGGCGAGTTTAGCAATCAGCCCCAGCATTTT
TRBJ2-4	TRBV30	TRBD1	few	CAWSPGTGGNIQYF	TGTGCCTGGAGTCCCGGGACAGGGGGAAACATTCAGTACTTC
TRBJ1-1	TRBV19	TRBD1	-	CASATGVAEAFF	TGTGCCAGTGCAACAGGGGTCGCTGAAGCTTTCTTT
TRBJ2-5	TRBV15	-	-	CATSRAGLETQYF	TGTGCCACCAGCAGAGCAGGGTTGGAGACCCAGTACTTC
TRBJ1-4	TRBV4-1	-	-	CASSQARLDEKLFF	TGCGCCAGCAGCCAAGCCCGTTTAGATGAAAAACTGTTTTTT
TRBJ2-7	TRBV19	-	few	CATTRGPNSYEQYF	TGTGCCACTACGCGGGGACCGAACTCCTACGAGCAGTACTTC
TRBJ2-1	TRBV4-3	-	-	CASSQVGNPVGEQFF	TGCGCCAGCAGCCAAGTGGGAAATCCTGTGGGAGAGCAGTTCTTC
TRBJ1-2	TRBV29-1	-	many	CSVEEIGGDDGYTF	TGCAGCGTTGAGGAAATCGGGGGAGATGATGGCTACACCTTC
TRBJ1-1	TRBV14	TRBD1	-	CASSQRTGRTTEAFF	TGTGCCAGCAGCCAGCGGACAGGTCGGACCACTGAAGCTTTCTTT